Below, 17 T cell receptor beta chains from the same sample are listed, as sequenced in a study of CD8+CD57+ T cells in acquired aplastic anemia. Genomic DNA constituted the template upon which TCR beta VDJ and CDR3 profiling was performed. TCRdb processed the reads anew with MiXCR; each CDR3 protein has one entry. Seen here are about 200,000 distinct CDR3 sequences, approximately 51% observed once, and the top ten hold 20%. Whoever was chosen for sequencing had shown CD8+CD57+ cell expansion by flow cytometry. Sequencing was carried out using sorted CD4+, CD8+, or CD8+CD57+ T cells (not recorded which) from PBMCs. These receptors all stem from a human donor with aplastic anemia.

The gene calls are TRBV7-8 and TRBJ1-5; TRBD1 is a possible D gene (5 bases). V lost 2 bases and J lost 1, with 12 bases in between. The V gene's germline CDR1 is SGHVS and CDR2 FQNEAQ. The CDR3 loop spans 16 amino acids. CDR3 in DNA: TGTGCCAGCAGCTTATATGGGGGAATGAGCAATCAGCCCCAGCATTTT. This encodes CASSLYGGMSNQPQHF.

Concerning this clonotype: A clone one base away is much larger, so this may be a read error. V and J are TRBV19 and TRBJ2-7; 9 bases line up with TRBD1. This CDR3 has 16 amino acids. Losses at the gene ends were 4 bases for V and 0 bases for J; bases not matched to a gene: 7. The germline V gene has CDR1 LNHDA and CDR2 SQIVND (reference sequence). This CDR3 reads CASSSLHRGPSYEQYF. The CDR3 DNA is TGTGCCAGTAGTAGCCTCCACAGGGGGCCCTCCTACGAGCAGTACTTC.

Regarding this clonotype: With a much larger clone just one base away, this may be a read error. The CDR3: CASSSPGQGSEAFF. The DNA of the CDR3 is TGTGCCAGCAGCTCCCCGGGACAGGGTTCTGAAGCTTTCTTT. The rearrangement links TRBV7-3 to TRBJ1-1, with 9 bases matching TRBD1. This CDR3 contains 14 residues. After removal of 4 bases from V and 6 bases from J, the junction contained 6 bases not matched to a gene. Germline loops: CDR1 SGHTA, CDR2 FQGTGA.

The V gene is TRBV6-4, the J gene TRBJ2-5; TRBD2 agrees at 9 bases. The CDR3 contains 14 residues. With V trimmed by 11 bases and J by 5 bases, 12 bases remained unmatched. Per the germline V gene, CDR1 is MRHNA and CDR2 is SNTAGT. CDR3 DNA: TGTGCCCGCGGGGGGGCTATCAGGGGGGAGACCCAGTACTTC. As protein: CARGGAIRGETQYF.

The CDR3, as DNA: TGTGCCAGCAGCTTACACCCCTCGGGACAGGGGTCTGGCTACACCTTC. Its protein is CASSLHPSGQGSGYTF. This chain links TRBV7-6 with TRBJ1-2; 10 bases align to TRBD1. V trimming: 2 bases; J trimming: 7 bases; junction bases outside the gene matches: 10. CDR3 size: 16 residues. Germline lookup yields CDR1 SGHVS and CDR2 FNYEAQ.

The chain carries TRBV5-1 and TRBJ2-3, with 8 bases aligning to TRBD1. This CDR3 spans 16 amino acids. CDR1 SGHRS and CDR2 YFSETQ come from the germline V gene. V trimming: 3 bases; J trimming: 1 base; junction bases outside the gene matches: 7. The CDR3 here is CASSWGQATGTDTQYF. CDR3 nucleotides: TGCGCCAGCAGCTGGGGACAGGCCACGGGCACAGATACGCAGTATTTT.

This clonotype has a count of ten or more. The rearrangement links TRBV20-1 to TRBJ2-2; 7 nucleotides match TRBD2. The CDR3 spans 15 residues. The junction had 5 bases not matched to a gene; V was cut back by 1 base and J by 3 bases. Per the germline V gene, CDR1 is DFQATT and CDR2 is SNEGSKA (reference sequence). The CDR3 DNA is TGCAGTGCTAGAGGGGGGAGGGGAGACACCGGGGAGCTGTTTTTT. This codes for CSARGGRGDTGELFF.

The count of this clonotype is one. This chain joins TRBV19 and TRBJ1-6; no clear D. The V end was cut by 11 bases, the J end by 7 bases, with 18 bases between. Looked up from germline, CDR1 is LNHDA and CDR2 is SQIVND (reference sequence). This CDR3 comprises 14 residues. CDR3: CASKRGSPNSPLHF. CDR3 bases: TGTGCCTCCAAGAGAGGGAGCCCGAATTCACCCCTCCACTTT.

This clonotype appeared many times. The chain carries TRBV3-1 and TRBJ2-1; D is undetermined. This CDR3 region has 12 residues. Germline V CDR1 and CDR2: LGHDT, YNNKEL (reference sequence). The V end was cut by 5 bases, the J end by 2 bases, with 4 bases between. The CDR3 nucleotides read TGTGCCAGCAGCTCCCCCTACAATGAGCAGTTCTTC. Translated, it gives CASSSPYNEQFF.

This sequence joins TRBV10-2 and TRBJ1-2, with a tentative D call TRBD1 (5 bases). Germline V CDR1 and CDR2: WSHSY, SAAADI. This CDR3 region has 11 residues. Trimming removed 8 bases at V and 6 bases at J, with 10 bases between. The CDR3 DNA reads TGCGCCAGCCGCAGGGTTAATGGCTACACCTTC. Its translation: CASRRVNGYTF.

This chain joins TRBV12-3 or TRBV12-4 and TRBJ2-7; D is uncertain. V was shortened by 3 bases and J by 1 base, with 10 bases between the two germline ends. This CDR3 comprises 14 residues. CDR3 nucleotides: TGTGCCAGCAGTTTGAGCACAGTATCCTACGAGCAGTACTTC. Encoded protein: CASSLSTVSYEQYF.

This clonotype was seen at least ten times. The V gene is TRBV6-1, the J gene TRBJ2-3; D possibly corresponds to TRBD1 (6 bases). The V gene's germline CDR1 is MNHNS and CDR2 SASEGT. The ends were cut back, 2 bases at V and 2 bases at J, with 14 bases in the middle. CDR3 length: 16 amino acids. The CDR3 DNA reads TGTGCCAGCAGTGAACCGAACAGGGCCCTCACAGATACGCAGTATTTT. This sequence encodes CASSEPNRALTDTQYF.

This clonotype showed up just a few times. The V and J genes are TRBV30 and TRBJ1-5; TRBD1 agrees at 7 bases. Unmatched junction bases numbered 6, after V lost 1 base and J lost 6 bases. Germline V gene data show CDR1 as GTSNPN and CDR2 as SVGIG (reference sequence). The CDR3 runs to 14 residues. CDR3 sequence reads: CAWSDAGGRQPQHF. DNA of the CDR3: TGTGCCTGGAGTGATGCAGGGGGGCGTCAGCCCCAGCATTTT.

There are a few counts of this clonotype. Just one base apart from a much larger clone, this may be a read error. Since the CDR3 does not end with the conserved phenylalanine or tryptophan, this likely comes from a read error. The CDR3 spells CASSGNRGGTEAFL. CDR3 nucleotide sequence: TGTGCCAGCAGTGGAAACAGGGGAGGCACTGAAGCTTTCCTT. This rearrangement joins TRBV12-3 or TRBV12-4 to TRBJ1-1; 7 bases fit TRBD1. The CDR3 spans 14 residues. The trim removed 5 bases at V and 4 bases at J, leaving 7 bases unmatched.

As to this clonotype: A much larger clone is a single base away; this may be a read error. This chain joins TRBV11-2 and TRBJ2-7; perhaps D is TRBD1 or TRBD2 (6 bases each). CDR3 size: 18 residues. CDR1 is SGHAT and CDR2 is FQNNGV in the germline V gene. V was trimmed by 2 bases and J by 2 bases, leaving 22 bases between them. This CDR3 is CASSLTGVGGGETYEQYF. For the CDR3, the DNA is TGTGCCAGCAGCTTAACGGGCGTCGGAGGGGGAGAAACCTACGAGCAGTACTTC.

Ten or more counts support this clonotype. This chain uses TRBV12-3 or TRBV12-4 with TRBJ2-7; D is unclear. V dropped 5 bases and J dropped 1 base, with 6 bases sitting between them. This CDR3 is 12 amino acids long. DNA of the CDR3: TGTGCCAGCAGTCCACCATCCTACGAGCAGTACTTC. This codes for CASSPPSYEQYF.

This clonotype has ten or more counts. The V gene is TRBV20-1, the J gene TRBJ2-7, with D unresolved. This CDR3 is built from 13 residues. The germline V gene encodes CDR1 DFQATT and CDR2 SNEGSKA (reference sequence). The V gene lost 1 base and the J gene lost 0 bases, with 7 bases spanning the gap. CDR3 loop: CSARGASSYEQYF. CDR3 sequence (DNA): TGCAGTGCTAGAGGGGCCAGCTCCTACGAGCAGTACTTC.